This T cell receptor (beta chain) originates from a study of CD8 T cells in ankylosing spondylitis. This CDR3 comprises 15 residues. CDR1 is SQVTM and CDR2 is ANQGSEA in the germline V gene. V lost 0 bases to trimming and J lost 8 bases, with 18 bases between them. This clonotype showed up many times. The antigen remains undetermined. Using its own MiXCR run on the 5' RACE reads, TCRdb lists one record per CDR3 protein. The sample contains about 750,000 distinct CDR3 sequences, under 20% of which appear only once. Study-wide results and limits: A motif in TCR beta, a set of seven to nine highly homologous variants, appeared characteristic of ankylosing spondylitis blood.

The rearrangement joins TRBV29-1 to TRBJ2-3, with D perhaps TRBD2 (6 bases). The clonotype originates from a male donor with ankylosing spondylitis. Sequenced: blood, either unsorted or a sorted T cell fraction (not recorded which). CDR3 sequence reads: CSVEDVSRGIVTQYF. As DNA, the CDR3 is TGCAGCGTTGAAGATGTGTCCCGGGGGATTGTTACGCAGTATTTT.